This T cell receptor (beta chain) was retrieved from a study of T cell responses to AZD1222 COVID-19 vaccine. Study results and caveats: Females made up more of the donors, who were largely white British, and clonal diversity may have come out too low. Baseline seropositivity characterized only a handful of AZD1222 recipients. The study found Spike-specific TCR breadth and depth rose after two AZD1222 doses.

Of note for this clone: The antigen is undetermined.

Sequencing was performed with immunoSEQ multiplex PCR; in TCRdb, only in-frame clones are kept and a portion is missing. The repertoire holds fewer than 200,000 clones, with 70% to 90% as singletons. The clonotype comes from an adult who received the MenACWY meningococcal vaccine as a control. This material consisted of peripheral blood, taken 28 days after the second dose of the MenACWY control vaccine.

CDR3 sequence (DNA): TGTGCCAGCAGGCGGACAGGGGATGGCTACACCTTC. The encoded protein is CASRRTGDGYTF. The gene calls are TRBV11-2 and TRBJ1-2; 9 nucleotides align to TRBD1. Germline CDR1 is SGHAT and CDR2 is FQNNGV. The V and J ends lost 6 bases and 6 bases, in that order; junction bases with no gene match: 2. CDR3 length: 12 residues.